The rows below give T cell receptor beta chains drawn from one sample of a study of T cell responses to AZD1222 COVID-19 vaccine. Here immunoSEQ multiplex PCR was the method, and the copy in TCRdb shows in-frame clones only, minus some. In the table there are about 75,000 clones, about 87% of which are singletons. The material was peripheral blood, obtained 28 days after the second dose of the MenACWY control vaccine. These receptor sequences come from an adult who received the MenACWY meningococcal vaccine as a control. Both conserved end residues are part of each CDR3. Each record gives: V gene, D gene, clone size, J gene, CDR3 DNA, CDR3 protein. A D gene is named only where the DNA matches it firmly. Some rows mark clone size as missing; the rest say once, few, many or name a class of expanded clone.

v_call: TRBV5-6; d_call: TRBD1; clone_size: NA; j_call: TRBJ1-3; cdr3_nt: TGTGCCAGCAGCTGGAAGGGGGCCCCCTCTGGAAACACCATATATTTT; cdr3_aa: CASSWKGAPSGNTIYF
v_call: TRBV19; d_call: NA; clone_size: NA; j_call: TRBJ2-7; cdr3_nt: TGTGCCAGTAGTATAGAAGGGTTCGAGCAGTACTTC; cdr3_aa: CASSIEGFEQYF
v_call: TRBV19; d_call: TRBD1; clone_size: NA; j_call: TRBJ1-5; cdr3_nt: TGTGCCAGTAGTCTGACAGGGGGCGCGGTTCAGCCCCAGCATTTT; cdr3_aa: CASSLTGGAVQPQHF
v_call: TRBV27; d_call: NA; clone_size: once; j_call: TRBJ2-7; cdr3_nt: TGTGCCAGCAGTCACGGACAGAACTACGAGCAGTACTTC; cdr3_aa: CASSHGQNYEQYF
v_call: TRBV25-1; d_call: NA; clone_size: few; j_call: TRBJ1-6; cdr3_nt: TGTGCCAGCAGTGACCGCAGGAACTATAATTCACCCCTCCACTTT; cdr3_aa: CASSDRRNYNSPLHF
v_call: TRBV4-2; d_call: NA; clone_size: NA; j_call: TRBJ1-3; cdr3_nt: TGTGCCAGCAGCCAAGTGACAGCCCCCTCTGGAAACACCATATATTTT; cdr3_aa: CASSQVTAPSGNTIYF
v_call: TRBV18; d_call: NA; clone_size: NA; j_call: TRBJ2-7; cdr3_nt: TGTGCCAGCTCACCACTCGCGTATGGCTACGAGCAGTACTTC; cdr3_aa: CASSPLAYGYEQYF
v_call: TRBV7-2; d_call: TRBD1; clone_size: once; j_call: TRBJ1-1; cdr3_nt: TGTGCCAGCAGCTTATCAGGGGGCCGGGCTGAAGCTTTCTTT; cdr3_aa: CASSLSGGRAEAFF
v_call: TRBV13; d_call: NA; clone_size: NA; j_call: TRBJ2-7; cdr3_nt: TGTGCCAGCAGCTTAGGGGGTAGGGGCCACGAGCAGTACTTC; cdr3_aa: CASSLGGRGHEQYF
v_call: TRBV5-8; d_call: NA; clone_size: NA; j_call: TRBJ1-6; cdr3_nt: TGTGCCAGCAGCTTGTTAGGGACTTCACCCCTCCACTTT; cdr3_aa: CASSLLGTSPLHF